The 21 T cell receptor beta chains presented below share a single source sample, sequenced in a study of T cells in Graves' hyperthyroidism and ophthalmopathy. TCR beta CDR3 sequences were amplified from RNA transcripts. First-round RT-PCR of the TCR CDR3 relied on the HTBI primer set. One entry per CDR3 protein results from TCRdb running MiXCR on the multiplex PCR reads. Of 540,000 or so distinct CDR3 sequences in the sample, roughly 46% were seen once. Sequencing was carried out using peripheral blood or thyroid tissue (not recorded which). The receptors originated from an adult woman with Graves' disease, either hyperthyroidism or ophthalmopathy (not recorded which).

This clonotype was seen many times. This rearrangement joins TRBV7-9 to TRBJ2-5, with a possible D match to TRBD2 (5 bases). This CDR3 contains 15 residues. Germline assignment: CDR1 SEHNR and CDR2 FQNEAQ (reference sequence). Trimming stripped 2 bases from V and 2 bases from J, with 12 bases between. The CDR3 nucleotides are TGTGCCAGCAGCTTATCGCCTACGGGACAAGAGACCCAGTACTTC. Amino acids: CASSLSPTGQETQYF.

This clonotype was detected many times. The chain recombines TRBV10-3 with TRBJ1-2; tentative D call: TRBD1 (6 bases). The CDR3 sequence is 15 residues long. Trimming pared 5 bases from V and 4 bases from J, leaving 17 bases between. Germline CDR1 and CDR2: ENHRY and SYGVKD. In DNA form, the CDR3 reads TGTGCCATCAGTTTTTCCCAGGGGCCAGGCTATGGCTACACCTTC. Its protein is CAISFSQGPGYGYTF.

The V and J genes are TRBV20-1 and TRBJ2-7, with 8 bases aligning to TRBD1. CDR1 is DFQATT and CDR2 is SNEGSKA in the germline V gene (reference sequence). This CDR3 is 19 amino acids long. CDR3 DNA: TGCAGCGTAAACTGGCCCGGGACAGGTCGCGTTGGGGCAGCCTACGAGCAGTACTTC. Its translation: CSVNWPGTGRVGAAYEQYF.

This clonotype came up many times. The rearrangement joins TRBV7-2 to TRBJ2-5; TRBD1 matches 9 bases. Germline CDR1 is SGHTA and CDR2 is FQGNSA. The CDR3 runs to 17 residues. J was trimmed by 4 bases and V by 1 base; bases with no gene match: 10. In DNA form, the CDR3 reads TGTGCCAGCAGCTTAGTTGGCCCGGGACAGGGCCCAGAGACCCAGTACTTC. Encoded protein: CASSLVGPGQGPETQYF. The variable domain in full, completed from reference TRBV7-2 and TRBJ2-5, reads GAGVSQSPSNKVTEKGKDVELRCDPISGHTALYWYRQSLGQGLEFLIYFQGNSAPDKSGLPSDRFSAERTGGSVSTLTIQRTQQEDSAVYLCASSLVGPGQGPETQYFGPGTRLLVL.

V usage is TRBV2 and J usage is TRBJ2-5; possible D gene TRBD1, 6 bases. This CDR3 comprises 15 residues. The germline V gene encodes CDR1 SNHLY and CDR2 FYNNEI. The V and J ends lost 11 bases and 1 base respectively, with 20 bases between them. The CDR3 loop reads CAWSPGGRGQETQYF. The CDR3, as DNA: TGTGCCTGGAGCCCAGGAGGCAGGGGCCAAGAGACCCAGTACTTC. The full variable domain, completed using reference TRBV2 and TRBJ2-5, is EPEVTQTPSHQVTQMGQEVILRCVPISNHLYFYWYRQILGQKVEFLVSFYNNEISEKSEIFDDQFSVERPDGSNFTLKIRSTKLEDSAMYFCAWSPGGRGQETQYFGPGTRLLVL.

This clonotype has a count of ten or more. V and J are TRBV6-5 and TRBJ2-7; D might be TRBD2 (5 bases). The CDR3 covers 14 residues. Germline loops: CDR1 MNHEY, CDR2 SVGAGI. Trimming cost V 4 bases and J 0 bases, with 10 bases left between them. The CDR3 reads CASSSTGDSYEQYF. Here the CDR3 DNA reads TGTGCCAGCAGTTCCACCGGGGACTCCTACGAGCAGTACTTC.

The chain has TRBV19 and TRBJ2-2; D possibly uses TRBD1 or TRBD2 (5 bases each). V was cut by 1 base and J by 3 bases, with 12 bases left in between. Germline CDR1 and CDR2: LNHDA and SQIVND (reference sequence). The CDR3 sequence is 16 residues long. Written as DNA, the CDR3 is TGTGCCAGTAGTATAGTAAGAGGGGCATACACCGGGGAGCTGTTTTTT. Residues: CASSIVRGAYTGELFF. Looking up the rest from reference TRBV19 and TRBJ2-2 gives the full variable domain: DGGITQSPKYLFRKEGQNVTLSCEQNLNHDAMYWYRQDPGQGLRLIYYSQIVNDFQKGDIAEGYSVSREKKESFPLTVTSAQKNPTAFYLCASSIVRGAYTGELFFGEGSRLTVL.

This chain uses TRBV9 with TRBJ2-5; D may be TRBD1 (5 bases). The CDR3 is made up of 14 amino acids. The V end lost 0 bases, the J end lost 5 bases, and 11 bases lay between the germline ends. Germline V gives CDR1 SGDLS, CDR2 YYNGEE. CDR3 sequence reads: CASSVAGQRETQYF. In DNA form, the CDR3 reads TGTGCCAGCAGCGTAGCAGGGCAACGGGAGACCCAGTACTTC.

The rearrangement links TRBV20-1 to TRBJ1-2, with a tentative D call TRBD1 (5 bases). V lost 5 bases and J lost 0, with 22 bases in between. There are 17 residues in the CDR3. The germline gives CDR1 DFQATT, CDR2 SNEGSKA (reference sequence). In DNA form, the CDR3 reads TGCAGTGCTCCACACCCGGGGCGATTCTCCACTAACTATGGCTACACCTTC. Its translation: CSAPHPGRFSTNYGYTF.

The chain joins TRBV10-3 to TRBJ2-6; 10 bases are a match to TRBD1. Germline V gene lookup returns CDR1 ENHRY and CDR2 SYGVKD. The CDR3 has 14 residues. J gave up 2 bases and V 11 bases, and 3 bases lay outside the gene matches. The CDR3 spells CAGTGVPGANVLTF. CDR3 DNA sequence: TGTGCCGGGACAGGGGTCCCTGGGGCCAACGTCCTGACTTTC.

This clonotype has at least ten counts. V usage is TRBV7-9 and J usage is TRBJ1-6, with D uncertain. Trimming left V 4 bases short and J 8 bases short, with 3 bases between. CDR3 size: 11 residues. The germline V gene encodes CDR1 SEHNR and CDR2 FQNEAQ (reference sequence). Here the CDR3 reads CASSSDSPLHF. CDR3 DNA: TGTGCCAGCAGCTCGGATTCACCCCTCCACTTT.

This chain uses TRBV5-8 with TRBJ2-7; 8 nucleotides align to TRBD2. The CDR3 loop spans 14 amino acids. Germline V lookup: CDR1 SGHTS, CDR2 YDEGEE. After removal of 0 bases from V and 6 bases from J, the junction contained 5 bases not matched to a gene. In DNA, the CDR3 is TGTGCCAGCAGCTTGGGACTAGCGACAGTCGAGCAGTACTTC. As protein: CASSLGLATVEQYF.

This sequence joins TRBV20-1 and TRBJ1-4; TRBD1 matches at 9 bases. Germline V CDR1 and CDR2: DFQATT, SNEGSKA (reference sequence). The J segment lost 5 bases and the V segment lost 0 bases, leaving 7 bases of the junction unmatched. The CDR3 covers 16 residues. CDR3 residues: CSAREGTGWTNEKLFF. In DNA, the CDR3 is TGCAGTGCTAGAGAGGGGACAGGGTGGACGAATGAAAAACTGTTTTTT.

The count of this clonotype is one. The genes are TRBV7-8 and TRBJ2-2; 9 nucleotides align to TRBD1. This CDR3 spans 13 amino acids. V shed 10 bases, J shed 3 bases, and the junction held 3 bases outside the gene matches. CDR1 is SGHVS and CDR2 is FQNEAQ in the germline V gene. In DNA, the CDR3 is TGTGCCATCGACAGGGGGGACACCGGGGAGCTGTTTTTT. Protein product: CAIDRGDTGELFF.

The J gene is TRBJ1-5, the V gene TRBV20-1; maybe TRBD1 (6 bases). This CDR3 spans 14 amino acids. The germline V gene encodes CDR1 DFQATT and CDR2 SNEGSKA (reference sequence). Trimming took off 2 bases at V and 4 bases at J, with 12 bases between the two ends. The CDR3 here is CSARLTGYNQPQHF. CDR3 DNA: TGCAGTGCTAGACTGACAGGATATAATCAGCCCCAGCATTTT.

This clonotype was found a few times. V gene TRBV5-5 combines with J gene TRBJ1-5; possibly TRBD1 for D (5 bases). Trimming took 3 bases from V and 11 from J, leaving 21 bases between them. Germline CDR1 SGHKS, CDR2 YYEKEE (reference sequence). The CDR3 consists of 15 residues. Here the CDR3 DNA reads TGTGCCAGCAGCTCGGGACTAGCGGGAGCAGAGACCCAGCATTTT. It is translated as CASSSGLAGAETQHF.

This chain connects TRBV5-8 to TRBJ1-1, with unresolved D. Germline CDR1 SGHTS, CDR2 YDEGEE. Trimming shortened V by 5 bases and J by 1 base, and 18 bases separated the two germline ends. The CDR3 contains 16 residues. Written as DNA, the CDR3 is TGTGCCAGCAGTTCAGAAGGGAGAGGTGCGAACACTGAAGCTTTCTTT. Translated, it gives CASSSEGRGANTEAFF.

This clonotype was observed at least ten times. The V call is TRBV2, the J call TRBJ2-7; D gene uncertain. Germline loops: CDR1 SNHLY, CDR2 FYNNEI. CDR3 size: 13 residues. Trimming shortened V by 3 bases and J by 1 base, and 7 bases separated the two germline ends. CDR3 coding DNA: TGTGCCAGCAGTGATTTAGTATCCTACGAGCAGTACTTC. Its translation is CASSDLVSYEQYF.

This clonotype has a count of ten or more. This chain links TRBV5-1 with TRBJ2-2; 12 positions agree with TRBD2. The length of the CDR3 is 18 residues. Losses at the gene ends were 4 bases for V and 4 bases for J; bases not matched to a gene: 11. Germline V gene sequence: CDR1 SGHRS, CDR2 YFSETQ. CDR3 nucleotides: TGCGCCAGCAGCCCTGACCCCCCGGGACTAGCGGGCACCGGGGAGCTGTTTTTT. It yields the protein CASSPDPPGLAGTGELFF.

V is TRBV7-6 and J is TRBJ1-4; tentative D call: TRBD1 (6 bases). From germline, CDR1 is SGHVS and CDR2 FNYEAQ. Trimming pared 5 bases from V and 8 bases from J, leaving 21 bases between. The CDR3 consists of 16 residues. The CDR3 reads CASSTPQTGSEEKLFF. In DNA form, the CDR3 reads TGTGCCAGCAGCACGCCACAAACAGGGAGTGAGGAAAAACTGTTTTTT.

V gene TRBV10-1 combines with J gene TRBJ2-6; 8 bases align to TRBD2. Germline V CDR1 and CDR2: WNHNN, SYGVQD (reference sequence). V dropped 3 bases and J dropped 0; count of bases not matched to a gene: 4. This CDR3 has 17 residues. DNA of the CDR3: TGCGCCAGCAGTGATACCGGGAGGGCCTCTGGGGCCAACGTCCTGACTTTC. Its protein is CASSDTGRASGANVLTF.